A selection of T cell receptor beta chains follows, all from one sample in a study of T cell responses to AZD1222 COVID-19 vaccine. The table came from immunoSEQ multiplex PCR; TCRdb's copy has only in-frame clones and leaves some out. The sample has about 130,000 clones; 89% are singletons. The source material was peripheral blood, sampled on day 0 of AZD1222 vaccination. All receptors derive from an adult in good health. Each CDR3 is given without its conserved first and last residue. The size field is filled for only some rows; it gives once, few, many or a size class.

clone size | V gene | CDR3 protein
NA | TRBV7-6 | ASSMGRRTEAF
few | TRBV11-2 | ASSLVTEAF
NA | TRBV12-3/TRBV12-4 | ASSSRGNYGYT
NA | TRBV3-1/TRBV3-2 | ASSLDITGTGSYEQY
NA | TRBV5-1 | ASSLYGTGYGYT
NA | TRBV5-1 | ASSSGTGGEKLF
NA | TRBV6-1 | ASSEAQTALDHEQY
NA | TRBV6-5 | ASSSRGGRNAEAF
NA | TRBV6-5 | ASSRVRDRGSPLH
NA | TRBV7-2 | ASRRGANVLT
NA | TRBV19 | ASSIGGSQETQY
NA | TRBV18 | ASSPGADPNTEAF
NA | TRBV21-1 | ASSFRTGTEAF
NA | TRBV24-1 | ATSDLALAGPSTDTQY
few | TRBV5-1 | ASSLGLYRATGELF
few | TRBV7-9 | ASSDGQGYYEKLF
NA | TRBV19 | ASSRATSANEKLF
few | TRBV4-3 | ASSQDLGGSTDTQY
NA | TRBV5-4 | ASSFQELKEKLF
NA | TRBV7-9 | ASSLEGLGEAF
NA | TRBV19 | ASSPAQLGTQY
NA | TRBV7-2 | ASTVITPTASNEQF
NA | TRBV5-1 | ASSLGTSGGYNEQF
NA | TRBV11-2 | ASSFSRDSIGYT
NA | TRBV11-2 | ASSLVVGRLRHNEQF
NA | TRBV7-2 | ASSSVWAGGTNEQF
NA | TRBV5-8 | ASSLGPGSSYEQY
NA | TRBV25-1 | ATIPSGGYGYT
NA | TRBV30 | AWSVRRGGETQY
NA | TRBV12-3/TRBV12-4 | ASSLGGRSPLH
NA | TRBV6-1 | ASSEAGRGRTEAF
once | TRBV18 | ASSLRGLTGELF
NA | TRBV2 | ASSGTGVGKLF
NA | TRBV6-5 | ASSDGQRDGYT
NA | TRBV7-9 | ASSLHRGLNTEAF
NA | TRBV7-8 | ASSPAPTDYEQY
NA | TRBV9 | ASSVQWDIRYGYT
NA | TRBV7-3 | ASSLIAGGTDTQY
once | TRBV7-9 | ASSWEEQPQH
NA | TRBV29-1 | SVNDRRQETQY
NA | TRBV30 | AGSGRTNYGYT
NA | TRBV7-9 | ASSLTLENGYT
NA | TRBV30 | AWSRGPELSQH
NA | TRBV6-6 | ASSPGTGYSGNQPQH
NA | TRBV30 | ARTGLSGYT
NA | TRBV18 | ASSPILSGAPESGGYT
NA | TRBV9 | ASSVRSVRTDTQY
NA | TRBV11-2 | ASSYPNPSSLVNPSSYNEQF